The clone carrying this TCR beta chain has more than one count but fewer than ten. The antigen remains undetermined. The V segment lost 5 bases and the J segment 8 bases; nucleotides outside the gene matches: 9. CDR1 and CDR2 from the germline V gene are MDHEN and SYDVKM. This CDR3 has 14 residues. The data are from a study of T cells in Graves' hyperthyroidism and ophthalmopathy. Study-level points and caveats: Most thyroid-expanded clonotypes above 0.001 were also found in blood.

TCR beta CDR3 sequences were amplified from RNA transcripts. The TCR CDR3 first-round RT-PCR relied on the HTBI primer set. One entry per CDR3 protein, called by TCRdb with MiXCR from the multiplex PCR reads. The sample records roughly 740,000 distinct CDR3 sequences, 16% being singletons. The origin of this receptor is a man between 18 and 29 years old with Graves' hyperthyroidism. The chain employs TRBV28 and TRBJ2-1; 7 bases are shared with TRBD2. The sequencing input was blood. CDR3 protein: CASSPRTRRYEQFF. The CDR3 coding sequence is TGTGCCAGCAGTCCTCGGACTAGAAGGTATGAGCAGTTCTTC. Full variable domain (rest looked up from reference TRBV28 and TRBJ2-1): DVKVTQSSRYLVKRTGEKVFLECVQDMDHENMFWYRQDPGLGLRLIYFSYDVKMKEKGDIPEGYSVSREKKERFSLILESASTNQTSMYLCASSPRTRRYEQFFGPGTRLTVL.